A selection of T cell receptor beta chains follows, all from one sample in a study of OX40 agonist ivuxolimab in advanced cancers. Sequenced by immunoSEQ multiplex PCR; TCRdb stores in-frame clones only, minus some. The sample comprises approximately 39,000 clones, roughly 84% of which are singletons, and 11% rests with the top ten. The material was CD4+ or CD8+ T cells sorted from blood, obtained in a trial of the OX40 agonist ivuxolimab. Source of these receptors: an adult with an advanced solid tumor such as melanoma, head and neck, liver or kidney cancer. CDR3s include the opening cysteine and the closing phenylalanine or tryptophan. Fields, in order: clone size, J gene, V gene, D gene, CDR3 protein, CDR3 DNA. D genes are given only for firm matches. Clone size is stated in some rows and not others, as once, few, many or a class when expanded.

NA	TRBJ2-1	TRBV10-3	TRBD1	CAISEPLGTGRFNEQFF	TGTGCCATCAGTGAACCCCTTGGGACAGGGAGATTTAATGAGCAGTTCTTC
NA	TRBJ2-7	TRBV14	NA	CASSPFGTDNFQYEQYF	TGTGCCAGCAGCCCATTCGGGACCGACAACTTCCAGTACGAGCAGTACTTC
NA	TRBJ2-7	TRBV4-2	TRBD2	CASSPGRRGDYEQYF	TGTGCCAGCAGCCCTGGTAGGCGGGGGGACTACGAGCAGTACTTC
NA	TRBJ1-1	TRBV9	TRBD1	CASSVVMDRDTEAFF	TGTGCCAGCAGCGTGGTCATGGACAGGGACACTGAAGCTTTCTTT
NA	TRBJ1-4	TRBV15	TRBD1	CATRPQAGTGEKLFF	TGTGCCACCAGACCTCAAGCCGGGACAGGGGAAAAACTGTTTTTT
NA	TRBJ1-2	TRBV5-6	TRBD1	CASSFSGGPYGYTF	TGTGCCAGCAGCTTCTCAGGGGGGCCCTATGGCTACACCTTC
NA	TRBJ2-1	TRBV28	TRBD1	CASSPLQGSSYNEQFF	TGTGCCAGCAGTCCTTTACAGGGGAGCTCCTACAATGAGCAGTTCTTC
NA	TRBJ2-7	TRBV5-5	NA	CASSLDTAFYEQYF	TGTGCCAGCAGCTTGGACACAGCCTTCTACGAGCAGTACTTC
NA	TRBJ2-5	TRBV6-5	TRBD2	CASSYSAGEQETQYF	TGTGCCAGCAGTTACTCTGCGGGGGAACAAGAGACCCAGTACTTC
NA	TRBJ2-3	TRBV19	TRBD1	CASADRGGTDTQYF	TGTGCCAGCGCCGACAGGGGAGGCACAGATACGCAGTATTTT
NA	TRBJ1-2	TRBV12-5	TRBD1	CASGLLPPGQGNLYGYTF	TGTGCTAGTGGTTTGTTACCCCCGGGACAGGGAAATCTCTATGGCTACACCTTC
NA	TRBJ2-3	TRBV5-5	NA	CASRPHRSGITDTQYF	TGTGCCAGCAGACCACACCGCTCAGGGATAACAGATACGCAGTATTTT
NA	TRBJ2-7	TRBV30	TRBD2	CAWSDAGTSGGYEQYF	TGTGCCTGGAGTGACGCCGGGACTAGCGGGGGTTACGAGCAGTACTTC
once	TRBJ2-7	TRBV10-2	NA	CASRTGHLSYEQYF	TGCGCCAGCAGAACAGGACACCTCTCCTACGAGCAGTACTTC
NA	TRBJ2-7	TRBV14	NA	CASSPFEAGLSTNPYELWQYF	TGTGCCAGCAGCCCCTTTGAGGCAGGGTTGTCGACTAATCCATACGAGTTATGGCAGTACTTC
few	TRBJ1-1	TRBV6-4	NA	CASSSRGRDDKAFF	TGTGCCAGCAGTTCCCGGGGCAGGGATGACAAAGCTTTCTTT
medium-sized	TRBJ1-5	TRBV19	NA	CASSIDYGGRGPQHF	TGTGCCAGTAGTATAGATTACGGGGGGCGAGGGCCCCAGCATTTT
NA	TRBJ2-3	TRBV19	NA	CASTPNGPRFPDTQYF	TGTGCCAGTACTCCAAATGGACCCCGGTTTCCAGATACGCAGTATTTT
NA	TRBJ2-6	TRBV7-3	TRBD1	CASSPSGQSGANVLTF	TGTGCCAGCAGCCCCTCGGGACAGTCTGGGGCCAACGTCCTGACTTTC
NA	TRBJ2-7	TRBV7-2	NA	CASSLKQISYEQYF	TGTGCCAGCAGTCTAAAACAGATAAGTTACGAGCAGTACTTC
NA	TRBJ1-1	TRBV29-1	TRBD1	CSVPSNRQGAEAFF	TGCAGCGTTCCCTCAAACCGACAGGGGGCTGAAGCTTTCTTT
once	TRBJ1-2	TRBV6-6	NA	CASSYEGVAYGYTF	TGTGCCAGCAGTTACGAGGGGGTGGCTTATGGCTACACCTTC
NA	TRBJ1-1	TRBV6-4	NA	CASSEGTEAFF	TGTGCCAGCAGCGAGGGCACTGAAGCTTTCTTT
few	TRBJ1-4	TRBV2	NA	CASRFRATNEKLFF	TGTGCCAGCAGGTTCAGGGCAACTAATGAAAAACTGTTTTTT
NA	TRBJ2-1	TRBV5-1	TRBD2	CASSPASGGSPYNEQFF	TGCGCCAGCAGCCCAGCTAGCGGGGGGTCACCCTACAATGAGCAGTTCTTC
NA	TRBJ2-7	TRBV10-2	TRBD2	CASSVRTSGSYEQYF	TGCGCCAGCAGTGTTCGGACTAGCGGTTCGTACGAGCAGTACTTC
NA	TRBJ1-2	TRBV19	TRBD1	CASSLGGVGYTF	TGTGCCAGTAGTCTAGGGGGCGTTGGCTACACCTTC
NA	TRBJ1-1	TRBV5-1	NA	CASLLGVEAFF	TGCGCCAGCCTACTAGGAGTAGAGGCTTTCTTT
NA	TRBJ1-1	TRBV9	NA	CASSVGPVRNTEAFF	TGTGCCAGCAGCGTAGGTCCGGTACGGAACACTGAAGCTTTCTTT
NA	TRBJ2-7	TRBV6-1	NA	CASLQRNSYEQYF	TGTGCCAGCCTTCAGCGAAACTCCTACGAGCAGTACTTC
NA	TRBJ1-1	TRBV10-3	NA	CAISVRTATEAFF	TGTGCCATCAGTGTAAGAACCGCGACTGAAGCTTTCTTT
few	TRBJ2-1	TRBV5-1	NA	CASTLSGGSAYNEQFF	TGCGCCAGCACTCTTAGTGGGGGCTCCGCATACAATGAGCAGTTCTTC
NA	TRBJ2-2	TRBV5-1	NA	CASSLTPGTNTGELFF	TGCGCCAGCAGCCTAACACCCGGGACAAACACCGGGGAGCTGTTTTTT
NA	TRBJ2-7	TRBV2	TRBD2	CASSGGLAGTYEQYF	TGTGCCAGCAGTGGGGGCCTAGCGGGGACCTACGAGCAGTACTTC
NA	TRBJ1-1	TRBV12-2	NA	CASRPWPVGTGATEAFF	NA
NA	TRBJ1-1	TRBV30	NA	CAWSLGYSNTEAFF	TGTGCCTGGAGTCTGGGGTACTCGAACACTGAAGCTTTCTTT
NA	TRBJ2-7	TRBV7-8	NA	CASSLSPRDEQYF	TGTGCCAGCAGCTTATCTCCCCGCGACGAGCAGTACTTC
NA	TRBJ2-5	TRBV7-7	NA	CASSLVPGQEETQYF	TGTGCCAGCAGCTTAGTTCCGGGACAAGAAGAGACCCAGTACTTC
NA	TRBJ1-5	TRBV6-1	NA	CASSYRAGNQPQHF	TGTGCCAGCAGCTACAGGGCTGGCAATCAGCCCCAGCATTTT
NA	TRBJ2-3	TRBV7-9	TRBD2	CASSPPGSTSGGSTDTQYF	TGTGCCAGCAGCCCACCAGGGTCCACTAGCGGGGGTAGCACAGATACGCAGTATTTT
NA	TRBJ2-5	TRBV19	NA	CASSPPRTVQETQYF	TGTGCCAGTAGTCCCCCGCGGACAGTCCAAGAGACCCAGTACTTC
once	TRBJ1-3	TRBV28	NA	CASSPGQSSGNTIYF	TGTGCCAGCAGTCCCGGACAGAGCTCTGGAAACACCATATATTTT
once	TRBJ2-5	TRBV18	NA	CASSPPNQGKETQYF	TGTGCCAGCTCACCACCGAATCAGGGGAAAGAGACCCAGTACTTC
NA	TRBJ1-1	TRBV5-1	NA	CASRLSSYTEAFF	TGCGCCAGCCGCCTGAGCTCTTACACTGAAGCTTTCTTT
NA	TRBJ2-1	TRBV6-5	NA	CASSLTVSSYNEQFF	TGTGCCAGCAGTCTGACCGTGAGCTCCTACAATGAGCAGTTCTTC
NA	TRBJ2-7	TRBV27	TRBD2	CASSHKGGYEQYF	TGTGCCAGCAGTCATAAGGGAGGGTACGAGCAGTACTTC
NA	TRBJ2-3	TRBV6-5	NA	CASSYSMVGPRDF	TGTGCCAGCAGTTACTCGATGGTTGGACCTCGGGATTTT
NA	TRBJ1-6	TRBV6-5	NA	CASSYEGQLSPLHF	TGTGCCAGCAGTTACGAAGGACAGCTTTCACCCCTCCACTTT
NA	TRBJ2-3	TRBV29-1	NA	CSVRGQGPDTQYF	TGCAGCGTTAGAGGTCAGGGGCCCGATACGCAGTATTTT
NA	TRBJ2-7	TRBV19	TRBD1	CASSPGGSSYYEQYF	TGTGCCAGTAGTCCAGGGGGTTCCTCCTACTACGAGCAGTACTTC
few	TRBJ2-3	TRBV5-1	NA	CASSLSGLSTDTQYF	TGCGCCAGCAGCCTTAGCGGCCTAAGCACAGATACGCAGTATTTT
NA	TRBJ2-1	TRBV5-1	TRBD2	CASSLMGGGNEQFF	TGCGCCAGCAGCTTGATGGGCGGGGGCAATGAGCAGTTCTTC
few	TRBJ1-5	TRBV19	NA	CASTLTPGNQPQHF	TGTGCCAGTACTCTAACCCCCGGGAATCAGCCCCAGCATTTT
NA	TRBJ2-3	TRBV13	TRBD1	CASSLALRTGLHSTDTQYF	TGTGCCAGCAGCTTAGCCCTCCGGACAGGGCTACATAGCACAGATACGCAGTATTTT
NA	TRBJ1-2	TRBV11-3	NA	CASSSGTSYGYTF	TGTGCCAGCAGCTCCGGGACTTCATATGGCTACACCTTC
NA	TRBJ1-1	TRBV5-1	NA	CASSLTSGSTEAFF	TGCGCCAGCAGCTTGACTTCGGGGAGCACTGAAGCTTTCTTT
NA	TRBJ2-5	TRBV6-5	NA	CASSYSGAQETQYF	TGTGCCAGCAGTTACTCCGGGGCCCAAGAGACCCAGTACTTC
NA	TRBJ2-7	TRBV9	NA	CASSEGGEQYF	TGTGCCAGCAGCGAGGGGGGCGAGCAGTACTTC